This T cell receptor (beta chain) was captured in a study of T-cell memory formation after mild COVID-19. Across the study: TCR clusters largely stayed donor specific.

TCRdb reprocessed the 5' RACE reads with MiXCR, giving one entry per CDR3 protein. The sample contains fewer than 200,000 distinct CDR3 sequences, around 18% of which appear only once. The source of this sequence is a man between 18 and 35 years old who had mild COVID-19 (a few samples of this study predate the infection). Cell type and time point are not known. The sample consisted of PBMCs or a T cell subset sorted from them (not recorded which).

The CDR3 loop reads CATKPGQGPLGGYTF. CDR3 bases: TGTGCCACCAAGCCGGGACAGGGTCCCCTCGGGGGCTACACCTTC. The chain employs TRBV15 and TRBJ1-2; 9 bases map to TRBD1. The V gene's germline CDR1 is LNHNV and CDR2 YYDKDF (reference sequence). Trimming removed 7 bases from V and 8 bases from J; junction bases left unmatched: 14. There are 15 residues in the CDR3.